This entry features one T cell receptor beta chain sequence. Its antigen is currently unknown. This sample was included in a study of response to subunit inactivated influenza vaccine. Findings and limits, study-wide: Authors suggested few new T cells are recruited by each seasonal influenza vaccination.

Each CDR3 protein gets one entry after TCRdb re-called the RT-PCR reads with MiXCR. This table holds 500,000 to 600,000 distinct CDR3 sequences, about 15% found once. Sequences were derived from PBMCs from blood, sampled roughly 12 days after vaccination. The clonotype originates from a man in his fifties who received an inactivated influenza vaccine.

CDR3 sequence: CATSDPWTSGVNTGELFF. Written as DNA, the CDR3 is TGTGCCACCAGTGATCCGTGGACTAGCGGGGTTAACACCGGGGAGCTGTTTTTT. This sequence joins TRBV24-1 and TRBJ2-2; 12 bases fit TRBD2. There are 18 residues in the CDR3. CDR1 KGHDR and CDR2 SFDVKD come from the germline V gene. The V and J ends lost 3 bases and 2 bases, in that order; junction bases with no gene match: 6.